The 24 T cell receptor beta chains below were found in one sample sequenced in a study of blood T cells in healthy people across ages. The second PCR ran about 6 to 12 cycles with a sample-barcoded 5' primer and J-beta primers. TCRdb ran MiXCR on the 5' RACE reads and lists one entry per CDR3 protein. The table shows around 1.7 million distinct CDR3 sequences, with 28% occurring only once. The sample consisted of blood. The source is a woman aged 30 to 39 in good health.

Points on this clonotype: Given a much more abundant clone one base away, this may be a read error. V and J are TRBV5-1 and TRBJ2-5, with D perhaps being TRBD1 or TRBD2 (5 bases each). Trimming pared 4 bases from V and 5 bases from J, leaving 18 bases between. The length of the CDR3 is 15 residues. Germline V lookup: CDR1 SGHRS, CDR2 YFSETQ. The CDR3 DNA follows: TGCGCCAGCAGCCTGTGTAGGGACCGTGGGGAGACCCAGTACTTC. It codes for CASSLCRDRGETQYF.

The J gene is TRBJ1-2, the V gene TRBV4-2, with 8 bases that match TRBD1. The CDR3 spans 15 residues. V was pared by 3 bases and J by 4 bases, with 7 bases of the junction left unmatched. Germline CDR1 and CDR2: LGHNA and YNFKEQ. The CDR3 DNA reads TGTGCCAGCAGCCAGGGGGACAGGTTGTTCTATGGCTACACCTTC. Translated, it gives CASSQGDRLFYGYTF.

CDR3 sequence (DNA): TGTGCCAGCAGTTTGAACAGGGGCACCTATGGCTACACCTTC. Protein sequence: CASSLNRGTYGYTF. This chain links TRBV27 with TRBJ1-2; 7 bases agree with TRBD1. V lost 3 bases and J lost 4; bases outside the gene matches: 5. The germline V gene has CDR1 MNHEY and CDR2 SMNVEV (reference sequence). The CDR3 sequence is 14 residues long.

V and J are TRBV2 and TRBJ2-7; 13 bases match TRBD2. The DNA end lines up better with TRBJ2-5; the J call may be wrong. Germline lookup yields CDR1 SNHLY and CDR2 FYNNEI. The CDR3 has 15 amino acids. The CDR3 DNA reads as TGTGCCAGCGGAGGACTAGCGGGAGCTGTGGAGACCCAGTACTTC. It encodes CASGGLAGAVETQYF.

There are a few counts of this clonotype. The CDR3 region is CASSKQGENGYTF. CDR3 sequence (DNA): TGTGCCAGCAGTAAACAGGGGGAGAATGGCTACACCTTC. The V gene is TRBV6-1, the J gene TRBJ1-2, with TRBD1 identical over 8 bases. CDR1 is MNHNS and CDR2 is SASEGT in the germline V gene. With V trimmed by 5 bases and J by 6 bases, 5 bases remained unmatched. The length of the CDR3 is 13 residues.

About this clonotype: Germline is not matched at one junction end, which may reflect a read error. This sequence joins TRBV7-9 and TRBJ2-1; D is ambiguous. Germline CDR1 SEHNR, CDR2 FQNEAQ (reference sequence). The CDR3 extends over 13 amino acids. The CDR3 nucleotides read TGTGTCAGCAGCTTGGGTGTCGGAAATGAGCAGTTCTTC. It yields the protein CVSSLGVGNEQFF. Complete variable domain (other parts from reference TRBV7-9 and TRBJ2-1): DTGVSQNPRHKITKRGQNVTFRCDPISEHNRLYWYRQTLGQGPEFLTYFQNEAQLEKSRLLSDRFSAERPKGSFSTLEIQRTEQGDSAMYLCVSSLGVGNEQFFGPGTRLTVL.

V is TRBV7-3 and J is TRBJ2-1; TRBD1 agrees at 8 bases. CDR3 size: 17 residues. Per the germline V gene, CDR1 is SGHTA and CDR2 is FQGTGA. Trimming took 1 base from V and 7 from J; bases not matched to a gene: 12. CDR3 sequence: CASSLRGGTGGVNEQFF. CDR3 DNA: TGTGCCAGCAGCTTAAGGGGAGGCACAGGGGGAGTAAATGAGCAGTTCTTC.

This clonotype was observed at least ten times. This chain uses TRBV29-1 with TRBJ2-6, with D possibly matching TRBD2 (5 bases). V was cut by 4 bases and J by 0 bases, with 13 bases left in between. In germline, CDR1 is SQVTM, CDR2 ANQGSEA. The CDR3 consists of 16 residues. The CDR3, as DNA: TGCAGCGTTGTCCCCCCGGCGGGCTCTGGGGCCAACGTCCTGACTTTC. Amino acids: CSVVPPAGSGANVLTF.

V gene TRBV5-5 combines with J gene TRBJ2-7; D remains unclear. CDR3 length equals 14 residues. Germline CDR1 reads SGHKS; CDR2 reads YYEKEE (reference sequence). V shed 0 bases and J shed 5 bases, with 12 bases lying between them. The CDR3 sequence: CASSLDVGLDEQYF. The CDR3, as DNA: TGTGCCAGCAGCTTGGATGTGGGCCTGGACGAGCAGTACTTC.

The chain couples TRBV18 to TRBJ2-7; D is unclear. The CDR3 length is 15 residues. Germline CDR1 KGHSH, CDR2 LQKENI. The germline V and J ends were trimmed by 2 bases and 0 bases, with 11 bases remaining between them. The CDR3: CASSPANPSSYEQYF. The DNA of the CDR3 is TGTGCCAGCTCACCAGCTAATCCAAGCTCCTACGAGCAGTACTTC.

About this clonotype: This may be a read error, as it is one base from a much larger clone. This is likely a read error, given that the CDR3 carries no conserved phenylalanine or tryptophan at its end. The chain recombines TRBV7-9 with TRBJ1-2, with D unclear. Germline assignment: CDR1 SEHNR and CDR2 FQNEAQ (reference sequence). CDR3 length equals 13 residues. V was trimmed by 5 bases and J by 1 base, leaving 8 bases between them. The CDR3: CASSDGSNYGYTC. CDR3 DNA sequence: TGTGCCAGCAGCGATGGCAGTAACTATGGCTACACCTGC.

About this clonotype itself: A read error may be the cause here, since a much bigger clone is one base away. The genes are TRBV27 and TRBJ2-4; D might be TRBD2 (5 bases). The DNA end favors TRBJ2-7, so the J call may be wrong. CDR1 MNHEY and CDR2 SMNVEV come from the germline V gene (reference sequence). The CDR3 has 14 amino acids. The chain's CDR3 is CASRSAGKNYEQYF. For the CDR3, the DNA is TGTGCCAGCAGGTCAGCCGGGAAAAACTACGAGCAGTACTTC.

The chain combines TRBV20-1 with TRBJ2-7; D call uncertain. Trimming cost V 0 bases and J 2 bases, with 17 bases left between them. This CDR3 is 16 amino acids long. Germline loops: CDR1 DFQATT, CDR2 SNEGSKA (reference sequence). The CDR3 DNA sequence: TGCAGTGCTAGAGATCCCGGACGCAAGAATGCCTACGAGCAGTACTTC. Its translation is CSARDPGRKNAYEQYF.

Ten or more counts support this clonotype. The chain links TRBV4-3 to TRBJ1-2; 7 nucleotides agree with TRBD1. Germline V gene lookup returns CDR1 LGHNA and CDR2 YSLEER. After removal of 5 bases from V and 2 bases from J, the junction contained 5 bases not matched to a gene. The CDR3 sequence is 14 residues long. CDR3 sequence reads: CASSNWDSNYGYTF. DNA for the CDR3: TGCGCCAGCAGCAATTGGGACAGCAACTATGGCTACACCTTC.

Turning to this clonotype: A junction end diverges from the germline sequence, so it may reflect a read error. The chain carries TRBV6-1 and TRBJ2-5; TRBD2 matches 11 bases. CDR1 and CDR2 from the germline V gene are MNHNS and SASEGT. This CDR3 has 18 residues. The CDR3 DNA reads as TGTGCCGGCAGCCGAATCCCCGGGACTAGCGGATTCCAAGAGACCCAGTACTTC. Translated: CAGSRIPGTSGFQETQYF.

A few counts support this clonotype. The chain is built from TRBV29-1 and TRBJ2-7; D is perhaps TRBD2 (6 bases). The germline CDR1 and CDR2 sequences are SQVTM and ANQGSEA. The CDR3 sequence is 14 residues long. V was clipped by 4 bases and J by 6 bases, with 19 bases between them. The CDR3 nucleotides are TGCAGCGTTGCGGAACTAGGACTGGGGGGCGAGCAGTACTTC. The encoded protein is CSVAELGLGGEQYF.

This clonotype was found many times. The genes are TRBV10-3 and TRBJ2-1; D is possibly TRBD1 or TRBD2 (5 bases each). V dropped 6 bases and J dropped 7 bases, with 16 bases sitting between them. The germline V gene has CDR1 ENHRY and CDR2 SYGVKD. The CDR3 is 14 amino acids. Written as DNA, the CDR3 is TGTGCCATCAGCCCGGGACCGCGGATAAATGAGCAGTTCTTC. It is translated as CAISPGPRINEQFF.

The chain has TRBV4-3 and TRBJ2-7, with D possibly called TRBD1 or TRBD2 (7 bases each). The V gene lost 1 base and the J gene lost 2 bases, with 12 bases spanning the gap. Germline V gives CDR1 LGHNA, CDR2 YSLEER. This CDR3 is built from 15 residues. The CDR3 spells CASSQAAGGAYEQYF. The CDR3 bases are TGCGCCAGCAGCCAAGCGGCAGGGGGGGCCTACGAGCAGTACTTC.

Of note for this clonotype: This sequence may be a read error, since a much larger clone differs from it by one base. The chain employs TRBV4-3 and TRBJ2-1, with D perhaps matching TRBD1 or TRBD2 (5 bases each). V dropped 4 bases and J dropped 14 bases, with 18 bases sitting between them. CDR1 and CDR2 from the germline V gene are LGHNA and YSLEER. The CDR3 spans 13 residues. The CDR3 nucleotides are TGCGCCAGCAGCCGCGGTGGGGACCAATGGGAGTTCTTC. Its protein product is CASSRGGDQWEFF.

The CDR3 nucleotides are TGCAGTGCTAGAAAGGGGGGGCGCGGACCTGTCTCTGGCTACACCTTC. Its translation: CSARKGGRGPVSGYTF. The chain employs TRBV20-1 and TRBJ1-2; maybe TRBD1 (6 bases). There are 16 residues in the CDR3. V lost 2 bases, J lost 7 bases, and 23 bases lay in between. Germline CDR1 DFQATT, CDR2 SNEGSKA (reference sequence).

Points on this clonotype: It may be a read error: a sequence one base away is much more abundant. The V call is TRBV28, the J call TRBJ2-7; D not certain. The DNA end lines up better with TRBJ2-1; the J call may be wrong. The CDR3 length is 12 residues. Per germline, CDR1 MDHEN and CDR2 SYDVKM. This CDR3 reads CACGDSSYEQFF. In DNA, the CDR3 is TGTGCTTGCGGCGATAGCTCCTACGAGCAGTTCTTC.

A word on this clonotype: A junction boundary mismatches the germline segment, possibly from a read error. The chain carries TRBV2 and TRBJ2-6; tentative D call: TRBD1 (5 bases). CDR3 length equals 14 residues. Germline CDR1 is SNHLY and CDR2 is FYNNEI. CDR3 sequence: CASSGQEGANVRTF. In nucleotides, the CDR3 is TGTGCCAGCAGTGGGCAGGAAGGGGCCAACGTCCGGACTTTC.

V usage is TRBV7-9 and J usage is TRBJ1-4; D possibly corresponds to TRBD1 (5 bases). Germline V CDR1 and CDR2: SEHNR, FQNEAQ (reference sequence). Trimming pared 8 bases from V and 4 bases from J, leaving 11 bases between. This CDR3 contains 13 residues. The CDR3 protein is CASRDGSNEKLFF. In DNA, the CDR3 is TGTGCCAGCCGGGACGGGAGTAATGAAAAACTGTTTTTT.

In this sample, this clonotype turned up a few times. CDR3 in amino acids: CASSLVSGKPYNEQFF. DNA of the CDR3: TGTGCCAGCAGCTTAGTTTCGGGGAAGCCCTACAATGAGCAGTTCTTC. The chain combines TRBV7-7 with TRBJ2-1; TRBD2 might be the D (5 bases). CDR1 is SSHAT, CDR2 FNYEAQ, per germline (reference sequence). V was cut by 1 base and J by 2 bases, with 12 bases left in between. CDR3 length equals 16 residues. Combining the CDR3 with reference TRBV7-7 and TRBJ2-1 gives the whole variable domain GAGVSQSPRYKVTKRGQDVTLRCDPISSHATLYWYQQALGQGPEFLTYFNYEAQPDKSGLPSDRFSAERPEGSISTLTIQRTEQRDSAMYRCASSLVSGKPYNEQFFGPGTRLTVL.